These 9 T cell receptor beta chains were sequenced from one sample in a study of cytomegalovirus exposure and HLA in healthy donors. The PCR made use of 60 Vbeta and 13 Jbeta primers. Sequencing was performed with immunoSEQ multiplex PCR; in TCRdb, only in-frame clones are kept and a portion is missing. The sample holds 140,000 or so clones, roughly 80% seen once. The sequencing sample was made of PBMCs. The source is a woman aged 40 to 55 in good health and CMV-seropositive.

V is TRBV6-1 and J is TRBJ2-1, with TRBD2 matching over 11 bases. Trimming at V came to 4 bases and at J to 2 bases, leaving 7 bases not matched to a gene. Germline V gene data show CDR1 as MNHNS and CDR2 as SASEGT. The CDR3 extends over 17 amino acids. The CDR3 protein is CASSVSSGRLPYNEQFF. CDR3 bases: TGTGCCAGCAGTGTGTCTAGCGGGAGGCTCCCCTACAATGAGCAGTTCTTC.

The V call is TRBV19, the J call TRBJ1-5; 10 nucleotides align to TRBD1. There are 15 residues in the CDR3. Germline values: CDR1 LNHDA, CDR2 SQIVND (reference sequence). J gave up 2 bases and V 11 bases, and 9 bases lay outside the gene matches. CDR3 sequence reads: CASSTGGARNQPQHF. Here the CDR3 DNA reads TGTGCCTCTTCGACAGGGGGCGCGCGCAATCAGCCCCAGCATTTT.

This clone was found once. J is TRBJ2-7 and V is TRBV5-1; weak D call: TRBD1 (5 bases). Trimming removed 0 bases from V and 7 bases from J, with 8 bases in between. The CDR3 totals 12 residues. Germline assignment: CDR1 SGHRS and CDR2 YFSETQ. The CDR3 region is CASSLERGEQYF. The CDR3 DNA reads TGCGCCAGCAGCTTGGAAAGGGGAGAGCAGTACTTC.

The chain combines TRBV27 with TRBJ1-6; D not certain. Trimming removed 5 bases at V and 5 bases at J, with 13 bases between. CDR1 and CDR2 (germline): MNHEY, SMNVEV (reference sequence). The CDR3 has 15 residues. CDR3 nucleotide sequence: TGTGCCAGCAGTCTTTTAACGGGAGATAATTCACCCCTCCACTTT. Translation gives CASSLLTGDNSPLHF.

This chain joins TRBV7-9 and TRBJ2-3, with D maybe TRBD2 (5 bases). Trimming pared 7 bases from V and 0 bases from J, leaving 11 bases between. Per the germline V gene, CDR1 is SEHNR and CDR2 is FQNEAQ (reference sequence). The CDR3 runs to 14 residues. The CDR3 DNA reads TGTGCCAGCATCGAGGGTCCTAGCACAGATACGCAGTATTTT. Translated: CASIEGPSTDTQYF.

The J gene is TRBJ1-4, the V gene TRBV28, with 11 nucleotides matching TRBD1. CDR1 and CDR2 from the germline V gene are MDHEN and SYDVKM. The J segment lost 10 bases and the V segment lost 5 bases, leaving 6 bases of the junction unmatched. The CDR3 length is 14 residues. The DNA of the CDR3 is TGTGCCAGCAGTCCGGGACAGGGGGTCGGAAAACTGTTTTTT. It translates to CASSPGQGVGKLFF. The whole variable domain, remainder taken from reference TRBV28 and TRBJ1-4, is DVKVTQSSRYLVKRTGEKVFLECVQDMDHENMFWYRQDPGLGLRLIYFSYDVKMKEKGDIPEGYSVSREKKERFSLILESASTNQTSMYLCASSPGQGVGKLFFGSGTQLSVL.

CDR3 sequence reads: CASSKTQGNTGELFF. The CDR3 DNA reads as TGTGCCAGCAGCAAGACACAGGGAAACACCGGGGAGCTGTTTTTT. The rearrangement joins TRBV11-2 to TRBJ2-2; tentative D call: TRBD1 (6 bases). Germline V gives CDR1 SGHAT, CDR2 FQNNGV. The CDR3 is 15 residues long. Trimming shortened V by 5 bases and J by 2 bases, and 12 bases separated the two germline ends. Using reference TRBV11-2 and TRBJ2-2 for the parts outside the CDR3, the full variable domain is EAGVAQSPRYKIIEKRQSVAFWCNPISGHATLYWYQQILGQGPKLLIQFQNNGVVDDSQLPKDRFSAERLKGVDSTLKIQPAKLEDSAVYLCASSKTQGNTGELFFGEGSRLTVL.

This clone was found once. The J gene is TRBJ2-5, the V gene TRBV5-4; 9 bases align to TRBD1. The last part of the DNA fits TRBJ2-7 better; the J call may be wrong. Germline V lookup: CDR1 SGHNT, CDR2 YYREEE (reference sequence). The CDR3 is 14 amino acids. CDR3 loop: CASSPGTGYYEQYF. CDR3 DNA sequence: TGTGCCAGCAGCCCCGGGACAGGGTATTACGAGCAGTACTTC.

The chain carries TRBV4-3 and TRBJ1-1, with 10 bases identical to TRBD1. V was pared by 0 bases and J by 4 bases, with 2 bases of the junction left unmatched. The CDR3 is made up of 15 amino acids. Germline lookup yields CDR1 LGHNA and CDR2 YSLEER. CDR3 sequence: CASSQDRDRGTEAFF. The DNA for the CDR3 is TGCGCCAGCAGCCAAGATAGGGACAGGGGCACTGAAGCTTTCTTT.